A single sample gave rise to the 19 T cell receptor beta chains below, sequenced in a study of cytotoxic CD8 clonotypes in ibrutinib-treated CLL. Measured with immunoSEQ multiplex PCR; TCRdb has only the in-frame clones, and not every one. Altogether roughly 150,000 clones are present, around nine tenths being singletons, with the ten largest covering approximately 2.9%. The sample consisted of PBMCs, taken at disease progression, from a patient treated with ibrutinib. All receptors come from a human donor with chronic lymphocytic leukemia.

V gene TRBV10-1 combines with J gene TRBJ1-5, with TRBD1 identical over 9 bases. V trimming: 8 bases; J trimming: 7 bases; junction bases outside the gene matches: 12. The length of the CDR3 is 15 residues. The germline V gene encodes CDR1 WNHNN and CDR2 SYGVQD (reference sequence). Written as DNA, the CDR3 is TGCGCCAGCGGCCGGGACAGGGTTTACTTGCAGCCCCAGCATTTT. It translates to CASGRDRVYLQPQHF.

In its sample, this clone was seen once. The chain uses TRBV18 and TRBJ1-2, with D unclear. CDR1 is KGHSH, CDR2 LQKENI, per germline. Deletions cut 3 bases from V and 0 bases from J, with 14 bases between. There are 16 residues in the CDR3. The CDR3 nucleotides read TGTGCCAGCTCACCCCGGCAGGACTTCGCTAACTATGGCTACACCTTC. It yields the protein CASSPRQDFANYGYTF.

The J gene is TRBJ2-7, the V gene TRBV7-3; D perhaps matches TRBD2 (5 bases). Looked up from germline, CDR1 is SGHTA and CDR2 is FQGTGA. V was trimmed by 5 bases and J by 2 bases, leaving 13 bases between them. The CDR3 is made up of 14 amino acids. CDR3 DNA: TGTGCCAGCAGCCTACCTATACTAGCCTACGAGCAGTACTTC. This translates into CASSLPILAYEQYF.

The V gene is TRBV15, the J gene TRBJ2-2, with no clear D. V was shortened by 0 bases and J by 4 bases, with 9 bases between the two germline ends. The CDR3 contains 15 residues. CDR1 and CDR2 (germline): LNHNV, YYDKDF (reference sequence). CDR3 sequence reads: CATSRDRLSTGELFF. The DNA for the CDR3 is TGTGCCACCAGCAGAGATCGACTTTCCACCGGGGAGCTGTTTTTT.

The chain joins TRBV5-1 to TRBJ1-2, with D maybe TRBD1 (5 bases). CDR1 and CDR2 (germline): SGHRS, YFSETQ. The CDR3 is made up of 16 amino acids. V was clipped by 2 bases and J by 5 bases, with 19 bases between them. The CDR3 spells CASSFDRNQLEYGYTF. The CDR3 region has the DNA TGCGCCAGCAGCTTCGACAGAAACCAACTAGAATATGGCTACACCTTC.

The genes are TRBV4-3 and TRBJ1-3; maybe TRBD1 (5 bases). CDR1 LGHNA and CDR2 YSLEER come from the germline V gene. CDR3 length equals 15 residues. Trimming took off 1 base at V and 8 bases at J, with 15 bases between the two ends. Here the CDR3 DNA reads TGCGCCAGCAGCCAAGCAGGGACTGGTGGCTACACCATATATTTT. Translated: CASSQAGTGGYTIYF.

The chain recombines TRBV9 with TRBJ2-7; 7 bases match TRBD2. Germline lookup yields CDR1 SGDLS and CDR2 YYNGEE. The CDR3 totals 13 residues. Trimming removed 5 bases from V and 1 base from J; junction bases left unmatched: 3. The CDR3 reads CASRRTRSYEQYF. For the CDR3, the DNA is TGTGCCAGCAGGCGGACTAGGTCCTACGAGCAGTACTTC.

The J gene is TRBJ2-7, the V gene TRBV5-4; D not certain. Germline lookup yields CDR1 SGHNT and CDR2 YYREEE (reference sequence). The CDR3 has 11 amino acids. Trimming took off 4 bases at V and 2 bases at J, with 4 bases between the two ends. CDR3 loop: CASSHTYEQYF. The CDR3, as DNA: TGTGCCAGCAGCCATACCTACGAGCAGTACTTC.

This rearrangement joins TRBV7-6 to TRBJ1-5; 10 nucleotides line up with TRBD1. In germline, CDR1 is SGHVS, CDR2 FNYEAQ. CDR3 length: 17 amino acids. V was pared by 5 bases and J by 2 bases, with 9 bases of the junction left unmatched. The CDR3 nucleotides read TGTGCCAGCAGCGCAATGCCCGGGACAGGGGGCAATCAGCCCCAGCATTTT. The encoded protein is CASSAMPGTGGNQPQHF.

This clone turned up a few times. The J gene is TRBJ1-2, the V gene TRBV10-3, with 10 positions matching TRBD1. CDR3 length equals 13 residues. The junction had 4 bases not matched to a gene; V was cut back by 6 bases and J by 6 bases. Looked up from germline, CDR1 is ENHRY and CDR2 is SYGVKD. The CDR3 loop reads CAISGQGVDGYTF. In nucleotides, the CDR3 is TGTGCCATCAGCGGACAGGGGGTTGATGGCTACACCTTC.

Only one count was recorded for this clone. The chain is built from TRBV9 and TRBJ2-1, with a weak D call TRBD1 (6 bases). The CDR3 runs to 13 residues. Trimming left V 5 bases short and J 8 bases short, with 14 bases between. Germline lookup yields CDR1 SGDLS and CDR2 YYNGEE. This CDR3 reads CASSNWGRDEQFF. The CDR3 DNA follows: TGTGCCAGCAGTAATTGGGGGCGGGATGAGCAGTTCTTC.

V usage is TRBV7-6 and J usage is TRBJ2-6; D unclear. The CDR3 contains 14 residues. Germline V CDR1 and CDR2: SGHVS, FNYEAQ. Trimming removed 5 bases at V and 4 bases at J, with 9 bases between. In DNA, the CDR3 is TGTGCCAGCAGCCCGAGCTCGGGGGCCAACGTCCTGACTTTC. Encoded protein: CASSPSSGANVLTF.

The chain joins TRBV5-1 to TRBJ2-7; possible D gene TRBD2, 6 bases. The CDR3 extends over 14 amino acids. The V end was cut by 2 bases, the J end by 6 bases, with 15 bases between. In germline, CDR1 is SGHRS, CDR2 YFSETQ. The CDR3 spells CASSFQRRGPEQYF. The DNA for the CDR3 is TGCGCCAGCAGCTTCCAACGGCGGGGCCCCGAGCAGTACTTC.

The genes are TRBV5-1 and TRBJ2-6; weak D call: TRBD2 (6 bases). CDR3 length: 18 amino acids. The V gene lost 0 bases and the J gene lost 0 bases, with 13 bases spanning the gap. CDR1 SGHRS and CDR2 YFSETQ come from the germline V gene. CDR3 sequence (DNA): TGCGCCAGCAGCTTGGCTCCGGGACTCCCCTCTGGGGCCAACGTCCTGACTTTC. As protein: CASSLAPGLPSGANVLTF.

The chain couples TRBV27 to TRBJ1-3; tentative D call: TRBD1 (5 bases). There are 16 residues in the CDR3. The germline V gene has CDR1 MNHEY and CDR2 SMNVEV (reference sequence). Trimming left V 6 bases short and J 1 base short, with 16 bases between. CDR3 DNA: TGTGCCAGCAGACCACTTCTAAGGGGATCTGGAAACACCATATATTTT. Translated, it gives CASRPLLRGSGNTIYF.

The chain has TRBV9 and TRBJ1-1, with D unresolved. Germline V gives CDR1 SGDLS, CDR2 YYNGEE. This CDR3 contains 15 residues. Trimming stripped 1 base from V and 1 base from J, with 11 bases between. CDR3 protein: CASSVSPSGNTEAFF. The CDR3 DNA reads as TGTGCCAGCAGCGTATCACCGTCGGGGAACACTGAAGCTTTCTTT.

The CDR3 reads CASSYSGQTYEQYF. In DNA form, the CDR3 reads TGTGCCAGCAGTTACTCGGGGCAGACGTACGAGCAGTACTTC. The rearrangement joins TRBV6-5 to TRBJ2-7; D may be TRBD1 (5 bases). Germline CDR1 and CDR2: MNHEY and SVGAGI. V lost 0 bases and J 4 bases, leaving 10 bases between the germline ends. The CDR3 spans 14 residues.

V gene TRBV27 combines with J gene TRBJ2-3; no reliable D call. The germline V and J ends were trimmed by 2 bases and 2 bases, with 5 bases remaining between them. CDR3 length equals 13 residues. Germline CDR1 is MNHEY and CDR2 is SMNVEV (reference sequence). CDR3 amino acids: CASSLADTDTQYF. CDR3 bases: TGTGCCAGCAGTTTAGCGGACACAGATACGCAGTATTTT.

V usage is TRBV5-6 and J usage is TRBJ2-6; 10 bases are a match to TRBD1. Germline CDR1 SGHDT, CDR2 YYEEEE. The CDR3 runs to 18 residues. V lost 1 base, J lost 2 bases, and 6 bases stayed unmatched. DNA of the CDR3: TGTGCCAGCAGCTTGAGACAGGGGGCGCTTCCTGGGGCCAACGTCCTGACTTTC. Translation gives CASSLRQGALPGANVLTF.